The present entry profiles one T cell receptor beta chain with its context. The protocol was immunoSEQ multiplex PCR, while the TCRdb copy is restricted to in-frame clones and leaves out a portion. The sample carries some 41,000 clones, roughly 90% recorded once. These data belong to a study of OX40 agonist ivuxolimab in advanced cancers. Source: CD4+ or CD8+ T cells sorted from blood, taken in a trial of the OX40 agonist ivuxolimab. This receptor was taken from an adult with an advanced solid tumor such as melanoma, head and neck, liver or kidney cancer.

The DNA for the CDR3 is TGCAGCGTTGAAAAGGACCTACAGTTCTTC. Translation: CSVEKDLQFF. The chain couples TRBV29-1 to TRBJ2-1; D unresolved. Trimming stripped 2 bases from V and 13 bases from J, with 9 bases between. CDR3 length: 10 residues. The germline V gene has CDR1 SQVTM and CDR2 ANQGSEA.